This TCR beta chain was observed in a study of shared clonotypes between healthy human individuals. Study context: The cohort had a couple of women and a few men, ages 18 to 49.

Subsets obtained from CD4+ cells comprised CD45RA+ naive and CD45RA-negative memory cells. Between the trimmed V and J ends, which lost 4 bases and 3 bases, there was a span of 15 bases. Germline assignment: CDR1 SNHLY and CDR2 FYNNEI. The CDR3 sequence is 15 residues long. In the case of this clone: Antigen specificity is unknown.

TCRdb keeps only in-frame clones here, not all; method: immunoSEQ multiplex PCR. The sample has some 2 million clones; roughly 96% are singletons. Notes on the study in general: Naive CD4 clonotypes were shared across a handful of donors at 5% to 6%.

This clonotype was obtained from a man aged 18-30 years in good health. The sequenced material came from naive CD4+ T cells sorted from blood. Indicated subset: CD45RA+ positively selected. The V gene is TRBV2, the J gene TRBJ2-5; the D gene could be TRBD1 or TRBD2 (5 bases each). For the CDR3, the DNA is TGTGCCAGCAGTGTTGGGGGAATTGAAGAAGAGACCCAGTACTTC. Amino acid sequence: CASSVGGIEEETQYF.